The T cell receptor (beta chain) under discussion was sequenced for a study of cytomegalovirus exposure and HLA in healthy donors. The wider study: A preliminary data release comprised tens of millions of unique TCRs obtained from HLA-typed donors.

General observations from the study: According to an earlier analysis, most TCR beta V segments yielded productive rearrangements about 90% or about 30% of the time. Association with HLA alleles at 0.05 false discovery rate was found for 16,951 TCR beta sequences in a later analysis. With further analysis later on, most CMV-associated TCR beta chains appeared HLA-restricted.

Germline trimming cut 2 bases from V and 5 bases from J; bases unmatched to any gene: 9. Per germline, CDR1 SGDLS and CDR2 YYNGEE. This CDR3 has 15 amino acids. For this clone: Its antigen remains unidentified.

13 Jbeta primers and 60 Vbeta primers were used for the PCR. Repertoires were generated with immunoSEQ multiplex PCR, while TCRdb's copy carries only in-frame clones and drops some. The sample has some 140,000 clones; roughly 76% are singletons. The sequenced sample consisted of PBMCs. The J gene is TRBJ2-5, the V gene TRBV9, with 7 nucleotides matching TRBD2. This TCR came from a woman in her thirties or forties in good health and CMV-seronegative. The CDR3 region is CASSVKGGVGETQYF. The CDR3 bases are TGTGCCAGCAGCGTCAAGGGAGGGGTCGGGGAGACCCAGTACTTC.